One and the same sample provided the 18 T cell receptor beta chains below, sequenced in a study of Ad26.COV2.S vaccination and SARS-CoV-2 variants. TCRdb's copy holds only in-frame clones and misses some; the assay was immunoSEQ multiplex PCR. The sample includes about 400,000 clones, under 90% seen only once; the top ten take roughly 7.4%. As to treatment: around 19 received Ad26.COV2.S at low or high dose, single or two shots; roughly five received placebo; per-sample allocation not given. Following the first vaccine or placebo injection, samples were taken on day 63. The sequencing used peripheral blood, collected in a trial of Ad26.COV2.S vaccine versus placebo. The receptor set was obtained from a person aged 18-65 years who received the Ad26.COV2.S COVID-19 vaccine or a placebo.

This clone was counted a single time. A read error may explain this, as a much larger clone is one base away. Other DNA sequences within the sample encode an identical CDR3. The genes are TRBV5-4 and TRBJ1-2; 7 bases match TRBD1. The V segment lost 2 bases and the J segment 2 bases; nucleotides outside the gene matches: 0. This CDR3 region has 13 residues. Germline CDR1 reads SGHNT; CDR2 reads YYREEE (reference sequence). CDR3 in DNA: TGTGCCAGCAGCTTACAGGGGAACTATGGCTACACCTTC. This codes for CASSLQGNYGYTF.

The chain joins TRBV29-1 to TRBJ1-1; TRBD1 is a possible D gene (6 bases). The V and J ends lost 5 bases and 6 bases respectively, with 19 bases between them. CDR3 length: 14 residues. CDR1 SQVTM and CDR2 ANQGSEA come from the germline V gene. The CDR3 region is CSVKGHPLEAEAFF. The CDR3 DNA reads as TGCAGCGTTAAGGGACATCCCCTAGAAGCTGAAGCTTTCTTT. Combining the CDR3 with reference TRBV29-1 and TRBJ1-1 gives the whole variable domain SAVISQKPSRDICQRGTSLTIQCQVDSQVTMMFWYRQQPGQSLTLIATANQGSEATYESGFVIDKFPISRPNLTFSTLTVSNMSPEDSSIYLCSVKGHPLEAEAFFGQGTRLTVV.

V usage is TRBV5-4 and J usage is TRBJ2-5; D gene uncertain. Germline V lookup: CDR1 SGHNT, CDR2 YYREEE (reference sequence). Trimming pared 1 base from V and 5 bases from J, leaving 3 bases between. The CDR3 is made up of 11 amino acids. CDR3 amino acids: CASSLQETQYF. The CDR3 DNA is TGTGCCAGCAGCTTGCAGGAGACCCAGTACTTC.

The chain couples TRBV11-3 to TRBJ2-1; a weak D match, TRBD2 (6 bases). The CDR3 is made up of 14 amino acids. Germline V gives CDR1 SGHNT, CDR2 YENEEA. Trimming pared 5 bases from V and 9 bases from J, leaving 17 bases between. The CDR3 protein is CASSPFPGASEQFF. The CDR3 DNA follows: TGTGCCAGCAGCCCTTTCCCGGGAGCATCTGAGCAGTTCTTC.

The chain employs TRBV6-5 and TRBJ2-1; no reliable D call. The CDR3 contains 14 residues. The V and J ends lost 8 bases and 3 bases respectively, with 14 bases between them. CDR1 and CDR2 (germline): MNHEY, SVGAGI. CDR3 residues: CASAQDQFYNEQFF. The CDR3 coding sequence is TGTGCCAGCGCTCAGGACCAATTCTACAATGAGCAGTTCTTC.

CDR3 amino acids: CASSSRVNTEAFF. The CDR3 region has the DNA TGTGCCAGCAGTTCCAGGGTAAACACTGAAGCTTTCTTT. V gene TRBV6-2 or TRBV6-3 combines with J gene TRBJ1-1; tentative D call: TRBD1 (5 bases). V lost 4 bases and J 2 bases, leaving 8 bases between the germline ends. Germline V gene lookup returns CDR1 MNHEY and CDR2 SVGEGT. The CDR3 contains 13 residues.

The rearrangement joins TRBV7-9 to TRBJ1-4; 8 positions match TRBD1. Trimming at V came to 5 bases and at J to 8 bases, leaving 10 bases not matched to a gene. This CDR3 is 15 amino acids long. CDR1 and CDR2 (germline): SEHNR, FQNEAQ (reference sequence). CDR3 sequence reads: CASSNTGGYGEKLFF. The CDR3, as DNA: TGTGCCAGCAGCAATACAGGGGGTTATGGAGAAAAACTGTTTTTT.

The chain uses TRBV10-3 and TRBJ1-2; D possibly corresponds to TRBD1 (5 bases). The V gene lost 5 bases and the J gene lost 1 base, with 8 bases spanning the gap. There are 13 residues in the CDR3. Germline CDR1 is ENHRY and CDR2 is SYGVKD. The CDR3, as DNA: TGTGCCATCAGTCAGGGCAGTAACTATGGCTACACCTTC. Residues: CAISQGSNYGYTF.

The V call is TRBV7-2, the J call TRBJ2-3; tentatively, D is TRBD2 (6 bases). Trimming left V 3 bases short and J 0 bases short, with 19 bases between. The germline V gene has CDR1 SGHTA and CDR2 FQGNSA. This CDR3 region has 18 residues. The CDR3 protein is CASSFIPSGSGSTDTQYF. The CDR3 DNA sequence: TGTGCCAGCAGCTTCATCCCGAGCGGGTCGGGGAGCACAGATACGCAGTATTTT.

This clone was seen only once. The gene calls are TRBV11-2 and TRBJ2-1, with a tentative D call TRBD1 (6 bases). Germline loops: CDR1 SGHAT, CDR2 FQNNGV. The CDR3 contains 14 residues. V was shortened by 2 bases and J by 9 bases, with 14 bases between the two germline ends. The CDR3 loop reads CASSLTLQGVEQFF. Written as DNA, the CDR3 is TGTGCCAGCAGCTTAACACTACAGGGTGTTGAGCAGTTCTTC.

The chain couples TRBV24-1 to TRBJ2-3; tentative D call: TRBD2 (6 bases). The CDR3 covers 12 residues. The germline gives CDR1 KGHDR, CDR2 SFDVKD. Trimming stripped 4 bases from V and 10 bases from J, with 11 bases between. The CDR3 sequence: CATSDWTGAQYF. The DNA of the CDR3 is TGTGCCACCAGTGACTGGACGGGGGCGCAGTATTTT.

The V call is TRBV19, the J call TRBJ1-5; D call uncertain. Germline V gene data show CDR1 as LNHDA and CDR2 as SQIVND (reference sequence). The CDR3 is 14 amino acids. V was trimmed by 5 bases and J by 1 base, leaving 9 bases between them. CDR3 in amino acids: CASSEGRSNQPQHF. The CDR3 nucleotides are TGTGCCAGTAGTGAAGGGCGAAGCAATCAGCCCCAGCATTTT.

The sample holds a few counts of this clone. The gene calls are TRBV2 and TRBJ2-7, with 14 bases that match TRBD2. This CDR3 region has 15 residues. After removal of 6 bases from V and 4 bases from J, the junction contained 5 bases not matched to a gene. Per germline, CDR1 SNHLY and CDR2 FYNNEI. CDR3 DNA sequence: TGTGCCAGCAGCACCAGGACTAGCGGGAGGTACGAGCAGTACTTC. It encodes CASSTRTSGRYEQYF.

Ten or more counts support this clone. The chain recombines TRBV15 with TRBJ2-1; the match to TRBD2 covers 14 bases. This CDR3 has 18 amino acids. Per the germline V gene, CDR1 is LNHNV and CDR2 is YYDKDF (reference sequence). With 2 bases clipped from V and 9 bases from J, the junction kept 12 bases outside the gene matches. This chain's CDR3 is CATSRSLGLGTSGGEQFF. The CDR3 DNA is TGTGCCACCAGCAGATCCCTGGGGCTCGGGACTAGCGGGGGTGAGCAGTTCTTC.

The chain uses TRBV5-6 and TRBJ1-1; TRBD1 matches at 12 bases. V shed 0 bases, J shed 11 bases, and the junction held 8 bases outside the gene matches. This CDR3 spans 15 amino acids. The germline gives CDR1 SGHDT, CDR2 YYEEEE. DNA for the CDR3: TGTGCCAGCAGCTTGGTGGGGGACAGGGGGCGCGATGCTTTCTTT. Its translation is CASSLVGDRGRDAFF.

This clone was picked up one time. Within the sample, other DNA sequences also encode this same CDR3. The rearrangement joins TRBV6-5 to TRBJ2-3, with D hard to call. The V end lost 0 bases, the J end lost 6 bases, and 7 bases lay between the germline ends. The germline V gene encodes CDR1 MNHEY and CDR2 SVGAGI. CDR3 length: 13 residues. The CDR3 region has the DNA TGTGCCAGCAGTTACTCGCCTGGGGATACGCAGTATTTT. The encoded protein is CASSYSPGDTQYF.

The CDR3 loop is CASSLSSGIPYEQYF. DNA of the CDR3: TGCGCCAGCAGCTTAAGTAGCGGGATTCCCTACGAGCAGTACTTC. The chain carries TRBV5-1 and TRBJ2-7, with TRBD2 matching over 8 bases. The V and J ends lost 2 bases and 2 bases, in that order; junction bases with no gene match: 6. The CDR3 spans 15 residues. Germline loops: CDR1 SGHRS, CDR2 YFSETQ.

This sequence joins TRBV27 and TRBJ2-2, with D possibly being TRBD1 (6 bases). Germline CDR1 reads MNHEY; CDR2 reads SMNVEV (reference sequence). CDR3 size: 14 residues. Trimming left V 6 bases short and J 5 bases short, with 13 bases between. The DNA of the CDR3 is TGTGCCAGCAGGTGGGCAACAGGGACCGGGGAGCTGTTTTTT. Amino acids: CASRWATGTGELFF.